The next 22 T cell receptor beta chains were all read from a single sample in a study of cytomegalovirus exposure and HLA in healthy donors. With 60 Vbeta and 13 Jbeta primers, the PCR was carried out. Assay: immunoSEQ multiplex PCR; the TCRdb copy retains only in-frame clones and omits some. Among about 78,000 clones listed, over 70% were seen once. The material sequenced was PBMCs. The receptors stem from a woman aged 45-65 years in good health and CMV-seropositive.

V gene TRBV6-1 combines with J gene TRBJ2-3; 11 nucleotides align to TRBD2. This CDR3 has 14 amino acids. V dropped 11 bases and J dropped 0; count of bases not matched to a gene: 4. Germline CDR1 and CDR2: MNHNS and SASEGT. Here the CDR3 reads CAVRLAGSTDTQYF. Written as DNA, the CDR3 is TGTGCCGTAAGACTAGCGGGGAGCACAGATACGCAGTATTTT.

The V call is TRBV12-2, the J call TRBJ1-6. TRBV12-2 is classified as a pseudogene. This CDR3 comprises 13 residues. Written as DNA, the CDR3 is TGTGCAAGTCGCAAACTCGCTAATTCACCCCTCCACTTT. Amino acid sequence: CASRKLANSPLHF.

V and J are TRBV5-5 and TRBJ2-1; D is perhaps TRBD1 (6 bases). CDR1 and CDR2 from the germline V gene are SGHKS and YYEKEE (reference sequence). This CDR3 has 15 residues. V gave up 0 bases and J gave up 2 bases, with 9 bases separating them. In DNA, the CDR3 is TGTGCCAGCAGCTTGGAGGACAGAACCTACAATGAGCAGTTCTTC. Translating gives CASSLEDRTYNEQFF.

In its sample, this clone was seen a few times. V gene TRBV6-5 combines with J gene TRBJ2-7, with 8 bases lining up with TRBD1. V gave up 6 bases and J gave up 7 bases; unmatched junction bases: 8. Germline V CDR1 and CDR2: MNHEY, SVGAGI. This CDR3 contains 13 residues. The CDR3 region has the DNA TGTGCCAGCAGGATAAACAGGGGGAGTGAGCAGTACGTC. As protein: CASRINRGSEQYV.

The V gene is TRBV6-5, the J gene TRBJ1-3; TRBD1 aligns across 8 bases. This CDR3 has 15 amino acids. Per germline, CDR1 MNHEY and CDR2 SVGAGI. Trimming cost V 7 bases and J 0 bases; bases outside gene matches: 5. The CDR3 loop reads CASTRQGPSGNTIYF. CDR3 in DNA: TGTGCCAGCACCCGACAGGGGCCCTCTGGAAACACCATATATTTT.

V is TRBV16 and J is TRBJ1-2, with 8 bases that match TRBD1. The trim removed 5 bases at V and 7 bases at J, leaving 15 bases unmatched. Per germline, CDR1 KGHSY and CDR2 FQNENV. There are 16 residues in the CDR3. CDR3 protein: CASSTTRMGQEGGYTF. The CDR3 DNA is TGTGCCAGCAGCACTACACGAATGGGACAGGAAGGTGGCTACACCTTC.

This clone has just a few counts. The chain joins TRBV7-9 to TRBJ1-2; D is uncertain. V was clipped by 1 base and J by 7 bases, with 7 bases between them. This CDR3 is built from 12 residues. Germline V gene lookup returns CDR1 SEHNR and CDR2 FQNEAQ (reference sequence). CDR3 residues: CASSLDPLGYTF. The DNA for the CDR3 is TGTGCCAGCAGCTTAGATCCTCTTGGCTACACCTTC.

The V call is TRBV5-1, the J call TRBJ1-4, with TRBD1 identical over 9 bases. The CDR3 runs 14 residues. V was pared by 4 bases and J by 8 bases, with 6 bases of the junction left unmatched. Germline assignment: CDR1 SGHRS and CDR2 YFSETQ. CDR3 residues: CASSTGTGREKLFF. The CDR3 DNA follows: TGCGCCAGCAGCACCGGGACAGGGAGAGAAAAACTGTTTTTT.

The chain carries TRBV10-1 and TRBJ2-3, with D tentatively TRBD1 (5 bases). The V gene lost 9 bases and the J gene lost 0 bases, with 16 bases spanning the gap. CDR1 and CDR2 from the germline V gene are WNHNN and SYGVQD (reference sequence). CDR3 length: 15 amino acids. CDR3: CASKVRATSTDTQYF. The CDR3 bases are TGCGCCAGTAAGGTCAGGGCTACTAGCACAGATACGCAGTATTTT.

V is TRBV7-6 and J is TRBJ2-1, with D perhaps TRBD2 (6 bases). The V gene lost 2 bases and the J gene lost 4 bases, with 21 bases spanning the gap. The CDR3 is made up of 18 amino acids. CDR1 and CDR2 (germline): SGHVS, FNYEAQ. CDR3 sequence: CASSLKAGLIGPYNEQFF. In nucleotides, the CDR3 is TGTGCCAGCAGCTTAAAGGCGGGACTCATTGGGCCTTACAATGAGCAGTTCTTC.

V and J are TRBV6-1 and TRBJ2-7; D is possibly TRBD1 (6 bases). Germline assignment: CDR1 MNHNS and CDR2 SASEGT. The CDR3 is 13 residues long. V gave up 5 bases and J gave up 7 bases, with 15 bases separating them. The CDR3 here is CASSIKQGWEQYF. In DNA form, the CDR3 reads TGTGCCAGCAGTATAAAACAGGGTTGGGAGCAGTACTTC.

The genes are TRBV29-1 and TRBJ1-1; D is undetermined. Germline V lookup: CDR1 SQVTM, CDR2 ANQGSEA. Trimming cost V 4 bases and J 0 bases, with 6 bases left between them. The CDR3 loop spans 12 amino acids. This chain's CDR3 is CSVAPLNTEAFF. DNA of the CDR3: TGCAGCGTTGCCCCCTTGAACACTGAAGCTTTCTTT.

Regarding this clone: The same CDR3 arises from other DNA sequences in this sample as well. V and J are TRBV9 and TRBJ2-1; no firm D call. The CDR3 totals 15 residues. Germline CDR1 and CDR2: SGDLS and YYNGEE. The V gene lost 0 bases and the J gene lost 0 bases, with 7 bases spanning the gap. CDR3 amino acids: CASSVVGDSYNEQFF. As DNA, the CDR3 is TGTGCCAGCAGCGTAGTCGGTGACTCCTACAATGAGCAGTTCTTC.

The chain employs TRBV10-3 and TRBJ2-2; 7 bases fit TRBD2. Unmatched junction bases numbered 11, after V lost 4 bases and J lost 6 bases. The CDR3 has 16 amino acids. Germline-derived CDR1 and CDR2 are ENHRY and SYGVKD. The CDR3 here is CAISGNKRERAGELFF. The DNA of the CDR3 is TGTGCCATCAGTGGCAACAAGCGGGAACGGGCCGGGGAGCTGTTTTTT.

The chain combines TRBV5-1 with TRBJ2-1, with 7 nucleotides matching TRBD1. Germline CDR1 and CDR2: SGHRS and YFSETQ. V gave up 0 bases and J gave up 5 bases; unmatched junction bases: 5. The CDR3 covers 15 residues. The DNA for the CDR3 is TGCGCCAGCAGCTTGGGACAGGGAACCCACAATGAGCAGTTCTTC. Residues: CASSLGQGTHNEQFF. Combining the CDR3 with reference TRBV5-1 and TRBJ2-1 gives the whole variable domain KAGVTQTPRYLIKTRGQQVTLSCSPISGHRSVSWYQQTPGQGLQFLFEYFSETQRNKGNFPGRFSGRQFSNSRSEMNVSTLELGDSALYLCASSLGQGTHNEQFFGPGTRLTVL.

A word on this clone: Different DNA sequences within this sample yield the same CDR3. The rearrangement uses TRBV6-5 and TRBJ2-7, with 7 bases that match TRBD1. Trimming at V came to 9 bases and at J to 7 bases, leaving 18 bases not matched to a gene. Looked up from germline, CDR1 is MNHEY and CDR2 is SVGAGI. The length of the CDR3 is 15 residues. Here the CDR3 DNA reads TGTGCCAGTAGCCCCACAGGGGCCGCCTTCGGGGAGCAGTACGTC. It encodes CASSPTGAAFGEQYV.

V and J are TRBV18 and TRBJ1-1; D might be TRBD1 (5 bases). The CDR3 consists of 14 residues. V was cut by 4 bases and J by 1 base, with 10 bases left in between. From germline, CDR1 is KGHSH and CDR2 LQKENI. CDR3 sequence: CASSRGTSNTEAFF. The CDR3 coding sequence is TGTGCCAGCTCACGCGGGACGTCGAACACTGAAGCTTTCTTT. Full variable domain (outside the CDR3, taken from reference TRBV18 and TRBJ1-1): NAGVMQNPRHLVRRRGQEARLRCSPMKGHSHVYWYRQLPEEGLKFMVYLQKENIIDESGMPKERFSAEFPKEGPSILRIQQVVRGDSAAYFCASSRGTSNTEAFFGQGTRLTVV.

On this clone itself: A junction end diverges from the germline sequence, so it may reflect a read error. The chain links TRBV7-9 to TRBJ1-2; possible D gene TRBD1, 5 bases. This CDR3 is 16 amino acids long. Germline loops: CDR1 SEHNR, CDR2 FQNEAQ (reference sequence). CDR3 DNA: TGTTCCAGCAGCCGGCAGGGCAGTTCGATCAACTATGGCTACACCTTC. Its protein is CSSSRQGSSINYGYTF.

Here the CDR3 reads CASSPQGARDEKLFF. The CDR3 coding sequence is TGTGCCAGCAGTCCCCAGGGGGCGCGGGATGAAAAACTGTTTTTT. The chain recombines TRBV27 with TRBJ1-4, with 8 bases that match TRBD1. The CDR3 has 15 residues. With V trimmed by 5 bases and J by 6 bases, 8 bases remained unmatched. Germline CDR1 and CDR2: MNHEY and SMNVEV (reference sequence).

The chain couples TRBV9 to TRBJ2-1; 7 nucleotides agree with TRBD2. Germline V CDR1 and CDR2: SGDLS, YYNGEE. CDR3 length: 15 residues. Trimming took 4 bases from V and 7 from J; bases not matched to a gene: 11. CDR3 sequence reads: CASSFGDYPWNEQFF. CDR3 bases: TGTGCCAGCAGCTTTGGGGACTATCCTTGGAATGAGCAGTTCTTC.

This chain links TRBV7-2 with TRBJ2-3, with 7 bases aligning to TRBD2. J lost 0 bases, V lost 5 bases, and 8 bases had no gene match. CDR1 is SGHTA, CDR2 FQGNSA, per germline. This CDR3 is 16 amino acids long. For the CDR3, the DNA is TGTGCCAGCAGCAAAAGACTAGCCCTTAGCACAGATACGCAGTATTTT. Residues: CASSKRLALSTDTQYF.

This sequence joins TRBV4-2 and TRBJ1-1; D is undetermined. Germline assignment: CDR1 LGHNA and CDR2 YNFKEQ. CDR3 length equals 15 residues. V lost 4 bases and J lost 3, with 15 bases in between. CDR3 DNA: TGTGCCAGCAGCCCTTGGCCAGCGAGGGACACTGAAGCTTTCTTT. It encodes CASSPWPARDTEAFF.